The sequence of this T cell receptor beta chain was determined in a study of cytomegalovirus exposure and HLA in healthy donors. As to this clone: Its cognate antigen is unknown.

The approximately 120-subject validation cohort, separate from the roughly 700-subject first cohort, included the donors. Findings and limits, study-wide: In vitro testing confirmed a few CMV-associated chains as specific for CMV antigens. The investigators catalogued 150 to 200 TCR beta chains as cytomegalovirus-associated.

Germline CDR1 MDHEN, CDR2 SYDVKM. The CDR3 totals 13 residues. V was cut by 2 bases and J by 7 bases, with 11 bases left in between. Here immunoSEQ multiplex PCR was the method, and the copy in TCRdb shows in-frame clones only, minus some. The table has 110,000 to 150,000 clones, 94% seen once. The sample comprised PBMCs. The chain combines TRBV28 with TRBJ2-5, with D perhaps TRBD2 (6 bases). This sequence originates from a man aged 18 to 29 in good health and CMV-seropositive. CDR3 sequence reads: CASSLPGVGTQYF. In nucleotides, the CDR3 is TGTGCCAGCAGTTTACCGGGGGTCGGGACCCAGTACTTC.